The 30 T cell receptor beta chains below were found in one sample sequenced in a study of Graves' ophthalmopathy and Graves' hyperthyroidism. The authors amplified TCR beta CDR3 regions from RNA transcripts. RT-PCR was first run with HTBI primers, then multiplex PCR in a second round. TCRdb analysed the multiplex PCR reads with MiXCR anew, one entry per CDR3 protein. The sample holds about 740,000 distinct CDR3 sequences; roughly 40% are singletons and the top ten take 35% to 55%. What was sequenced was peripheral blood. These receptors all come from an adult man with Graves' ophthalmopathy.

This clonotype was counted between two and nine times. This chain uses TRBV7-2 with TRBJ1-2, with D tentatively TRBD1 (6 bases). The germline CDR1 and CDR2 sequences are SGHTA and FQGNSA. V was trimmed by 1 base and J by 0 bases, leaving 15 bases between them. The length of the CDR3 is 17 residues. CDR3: CASSLDPQQGANYGYTF. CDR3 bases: TGTGCCAGCAGCTTAGACCCCCAACAGGGAGCTAACTATGGCTACACCTTC.

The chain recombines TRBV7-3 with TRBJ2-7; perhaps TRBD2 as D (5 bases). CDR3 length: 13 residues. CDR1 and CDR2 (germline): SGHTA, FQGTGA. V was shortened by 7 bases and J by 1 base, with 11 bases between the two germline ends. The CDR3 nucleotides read TGTGCCAGCACCGGACTCCAATCCTACGAGCAGTACTTC. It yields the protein CASTGLQSYEQYF.

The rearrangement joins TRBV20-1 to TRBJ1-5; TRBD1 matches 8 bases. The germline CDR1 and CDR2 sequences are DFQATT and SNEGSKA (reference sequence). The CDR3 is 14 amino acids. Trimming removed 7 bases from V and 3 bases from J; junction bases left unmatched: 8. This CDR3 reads CSGIGQGNNQPQHF. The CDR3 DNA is TGCAGTGGAATCGGACAGGGTAACAATCAGCCCCAGCATTTT.

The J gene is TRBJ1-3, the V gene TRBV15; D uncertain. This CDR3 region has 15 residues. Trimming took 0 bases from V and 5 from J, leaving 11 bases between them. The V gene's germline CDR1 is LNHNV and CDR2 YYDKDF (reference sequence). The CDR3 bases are TGTGCCACCAGCAGAGATAGGTCTTCTAGAAACACCATATATTTT. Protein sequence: CATSRDRSSRNTIYF.

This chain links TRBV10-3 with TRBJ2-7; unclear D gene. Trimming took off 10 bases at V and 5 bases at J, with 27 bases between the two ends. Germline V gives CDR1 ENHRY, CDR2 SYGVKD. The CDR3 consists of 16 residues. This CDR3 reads CASSQENPTIPHEQYF. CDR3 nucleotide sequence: TGTGCCAGCAGCCAAGAGAATCCGACAATCCCCCACGAGCAGTACTTC.

The CDR3 DNA is TGTGCCACCAGTGGGGGGCAGTTCTTC. Translation: CATSGGQFF. The genes are TRBV24-1 and TRBJ2-5; D is uncertain. Near its end, the DNA agrees better with TRBJ2-1, so the J call may be wrong. Germline V gene sequence: CDR1 KGHDR, CDR2 SFDVKD. The CDR3 spans 9 residues.

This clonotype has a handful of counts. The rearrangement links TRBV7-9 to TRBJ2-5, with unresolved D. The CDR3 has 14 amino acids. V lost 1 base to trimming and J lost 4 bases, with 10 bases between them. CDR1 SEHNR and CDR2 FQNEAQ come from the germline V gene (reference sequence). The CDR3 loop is CASSLVLGRETQYF. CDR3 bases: TGTGCCAGCAGCTTAGTTCTCGGGCGAGAGACCCAGTACTTC.

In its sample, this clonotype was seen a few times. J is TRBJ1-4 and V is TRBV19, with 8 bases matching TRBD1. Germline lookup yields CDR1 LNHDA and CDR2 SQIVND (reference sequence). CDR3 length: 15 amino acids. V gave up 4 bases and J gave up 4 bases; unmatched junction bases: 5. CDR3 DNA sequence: TGTGCCAGTAGTAGGCCGGGACAGGTTAATGAAAAACTGTTTTTT. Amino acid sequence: CASSRPGQVNEKLFF.

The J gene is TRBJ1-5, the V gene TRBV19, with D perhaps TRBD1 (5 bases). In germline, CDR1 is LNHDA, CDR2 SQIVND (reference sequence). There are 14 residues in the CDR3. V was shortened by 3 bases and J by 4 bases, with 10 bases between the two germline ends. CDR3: CASSMTEGNQPQHF. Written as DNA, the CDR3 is TGTGCCAGTAGTATGACGGAGGGGAATCAGCCCCAGCATTTT.

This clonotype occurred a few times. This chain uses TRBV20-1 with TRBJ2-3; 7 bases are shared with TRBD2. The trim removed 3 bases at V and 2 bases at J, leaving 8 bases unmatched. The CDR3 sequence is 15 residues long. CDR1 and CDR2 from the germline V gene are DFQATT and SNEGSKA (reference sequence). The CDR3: CSASGRRENTDTQYF. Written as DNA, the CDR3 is TGCAGTGCTAGCGGGAGGAGGGAAAACACAGATACGCAGTATTTT.

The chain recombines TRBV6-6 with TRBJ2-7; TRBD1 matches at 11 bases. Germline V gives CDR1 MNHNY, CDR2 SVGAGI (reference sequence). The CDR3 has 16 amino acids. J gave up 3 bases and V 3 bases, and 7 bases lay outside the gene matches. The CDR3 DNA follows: TGTGCCAGCAGTTATCCAACCGGGACAGGGGGCTACGAGCAGTACTTC. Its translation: CASSYPTGTGGYEQYF.

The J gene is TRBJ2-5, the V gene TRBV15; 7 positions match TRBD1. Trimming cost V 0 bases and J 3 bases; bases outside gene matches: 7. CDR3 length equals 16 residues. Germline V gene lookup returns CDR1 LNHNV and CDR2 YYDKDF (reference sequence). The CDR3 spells CATSRDQGDSEETQYF. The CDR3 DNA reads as TGTGCCACCAGCAGAGACCAGGGGGACAGCGAAGAGACCCAGTACTTC.

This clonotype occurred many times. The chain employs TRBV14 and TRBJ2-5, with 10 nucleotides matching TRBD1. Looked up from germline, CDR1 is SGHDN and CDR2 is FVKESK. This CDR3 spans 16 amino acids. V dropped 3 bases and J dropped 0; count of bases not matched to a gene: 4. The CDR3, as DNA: TGTGCCAGCAGCCACTGGACAGGGGGTGACCAAGAGACCCAGTACTTC. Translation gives CASSHWTGGDQETQYF. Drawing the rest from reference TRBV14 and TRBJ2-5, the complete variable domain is EAGVTQFPSHSVIEKGQTVTLRCDPISGHDNLYWYRRVMGKEIKFLLHFVKESKQDESGMPNNRFLAERTGGTYSTLKVQPAELEDSGVYFCASSHWTGGDQETQYFGPGTRLLVL.

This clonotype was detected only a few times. CDR3 amino acids: CAISESTGPYEQYF. The CDR3 DNA sequence: TGTGCCATCAGTGAGTCGACAGGGCCGTACGAGCAGTACTTC. This sequence joins TRBV10-3 and TRBJ2-7, with TRBD1 identical over 7 bases. The CDR3 spans 14 residues. The V gene's germline CDR1 is ENHRY and CDR2 SYGVKD. The V gene end was trimmed by 0 bases and the J gene end by 4 bases; junction bases not matched to a gene: 3.

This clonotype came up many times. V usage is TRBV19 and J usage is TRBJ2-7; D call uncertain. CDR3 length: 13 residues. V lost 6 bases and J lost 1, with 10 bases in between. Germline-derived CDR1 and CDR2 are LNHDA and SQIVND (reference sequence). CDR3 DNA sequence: TGTGCCAGTAGCGAAGGCTATTCCTACGAGCAGTACTTC. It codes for CASSEGYSYEQYF.

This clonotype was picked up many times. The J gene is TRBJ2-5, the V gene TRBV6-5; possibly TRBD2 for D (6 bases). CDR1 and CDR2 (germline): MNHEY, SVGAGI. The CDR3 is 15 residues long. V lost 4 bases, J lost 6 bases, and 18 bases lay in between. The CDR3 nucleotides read TGTGCCAGCAGTTCGGGGGACTCCGTGTCGAAGACCCAGTACTTC. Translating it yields CASSSGDSVSKTQYF.

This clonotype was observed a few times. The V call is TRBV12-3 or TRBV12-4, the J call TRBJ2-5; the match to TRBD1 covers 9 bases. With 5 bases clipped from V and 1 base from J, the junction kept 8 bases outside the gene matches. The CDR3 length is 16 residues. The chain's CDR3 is CASSTGQGMAQETQYF. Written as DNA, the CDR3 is TGTGCCAGCAGTACAGGACAGGGGATGGCCCAAGAGACCCAGTACTTC.

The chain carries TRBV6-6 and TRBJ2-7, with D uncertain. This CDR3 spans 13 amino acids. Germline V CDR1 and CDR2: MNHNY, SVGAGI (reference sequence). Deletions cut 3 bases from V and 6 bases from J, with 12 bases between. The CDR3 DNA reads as TGTGCCAGCAGTTATATTACCCGGGTCGAGCAGTACTTC. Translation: CASSYITRVEQYF.

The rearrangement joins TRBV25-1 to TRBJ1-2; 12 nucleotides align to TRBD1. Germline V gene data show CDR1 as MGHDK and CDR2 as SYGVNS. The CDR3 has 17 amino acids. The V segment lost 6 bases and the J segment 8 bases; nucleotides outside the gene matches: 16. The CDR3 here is CASSQHGTGGVLRGYTF. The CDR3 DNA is TGTGCCAGCAGCCAGCATGGGACAGGGGGCGTTCTTAGGGGCTACACCTTC.

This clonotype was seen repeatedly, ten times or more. The CDR3 DNA is TGTGCCAGCAGTGGCGCCAGGGGTAATCAGCCCCAGCATTTT. This encodes CASSGARGNQPQHF. This chain links TRBV2 with TRBJ1-5; D perhaps matches TRBD1 (6 bases). V was cut by 4 bases and J by 4 bases, with 11 bases left in between. The CDR3 runs to 14 residues. Germline values: CDR1 SNHLY, CDR2 FYNNEI.

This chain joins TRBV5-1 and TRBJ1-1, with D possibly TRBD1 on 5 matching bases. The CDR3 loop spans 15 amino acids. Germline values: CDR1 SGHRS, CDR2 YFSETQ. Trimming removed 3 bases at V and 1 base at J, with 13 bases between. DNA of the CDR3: TGCGCCAGCAGCTCCGCGGGGACTCAGAACACTGAAGCTTTCTTT. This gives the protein CASSSAGTQNTEAFF.

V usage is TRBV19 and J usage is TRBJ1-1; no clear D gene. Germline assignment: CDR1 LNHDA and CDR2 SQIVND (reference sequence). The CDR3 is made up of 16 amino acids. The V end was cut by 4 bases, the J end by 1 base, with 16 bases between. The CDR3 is CASSKEHSSWNTEAFF. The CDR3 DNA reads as TGTGCCAGTAGTAAAGAGCATAGTTCTTGGAACACTGAAGCTTTCTTT.

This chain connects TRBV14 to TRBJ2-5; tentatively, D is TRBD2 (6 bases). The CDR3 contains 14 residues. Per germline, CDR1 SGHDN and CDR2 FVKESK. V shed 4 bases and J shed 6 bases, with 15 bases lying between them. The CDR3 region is CASSPAGITQTQYF. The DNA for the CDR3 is TGTGCCAGCAGCCCAGCGGGTATAACTCAGACCCAGTACTTC.

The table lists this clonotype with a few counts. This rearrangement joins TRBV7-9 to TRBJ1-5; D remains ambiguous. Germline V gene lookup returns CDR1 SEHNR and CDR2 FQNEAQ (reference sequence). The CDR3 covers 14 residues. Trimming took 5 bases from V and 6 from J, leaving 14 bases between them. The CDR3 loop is CASSQDTRAQPQHF. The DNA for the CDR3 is TGTGCCAGCAGCCAAGATACGAGGGCTCAGCCCCAGCATTTT.

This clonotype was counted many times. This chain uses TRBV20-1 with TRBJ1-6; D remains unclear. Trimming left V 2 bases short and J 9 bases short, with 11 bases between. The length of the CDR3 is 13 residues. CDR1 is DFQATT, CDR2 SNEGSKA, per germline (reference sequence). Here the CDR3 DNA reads TGCAGTGCTAGATACACAAATTCTTCACCCCTCCACTTT. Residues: CSARYTNSSPLHF.

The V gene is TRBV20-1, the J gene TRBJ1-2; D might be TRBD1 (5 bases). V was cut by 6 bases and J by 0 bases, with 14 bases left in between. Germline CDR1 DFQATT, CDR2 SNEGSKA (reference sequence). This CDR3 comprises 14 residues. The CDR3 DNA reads TGCAGTGCGAAAGGGGAGCCGACTAACTATGGCTACACCTTC. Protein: CSAKGEPTNYGYTF.

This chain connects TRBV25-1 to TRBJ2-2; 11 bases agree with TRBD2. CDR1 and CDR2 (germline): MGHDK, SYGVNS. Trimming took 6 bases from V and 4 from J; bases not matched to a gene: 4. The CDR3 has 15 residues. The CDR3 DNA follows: TGTGCCAGCAGAGATCTAGCGGGAGGCACCGGGGAGCTGTTTTTT. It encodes CASRDLAGGTGELFF.

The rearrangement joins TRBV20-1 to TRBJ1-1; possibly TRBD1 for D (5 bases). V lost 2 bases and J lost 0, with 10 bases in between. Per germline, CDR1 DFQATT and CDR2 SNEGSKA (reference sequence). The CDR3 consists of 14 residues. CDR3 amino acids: CSARQDTMNTEAFF. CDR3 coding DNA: TGCAGTGCTAGACAGGACACCATGAACACTGAAGCTTTCTTT.

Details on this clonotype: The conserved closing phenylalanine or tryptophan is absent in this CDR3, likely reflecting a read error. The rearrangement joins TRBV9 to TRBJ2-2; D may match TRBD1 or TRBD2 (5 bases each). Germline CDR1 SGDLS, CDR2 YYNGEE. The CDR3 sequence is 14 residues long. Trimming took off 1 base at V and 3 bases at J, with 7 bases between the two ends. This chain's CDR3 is CASSVLGDTGELFI. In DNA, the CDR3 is TGTGCCAGCAGCGTATTGGGGGACACCGGGGAGCTGTTTATT.

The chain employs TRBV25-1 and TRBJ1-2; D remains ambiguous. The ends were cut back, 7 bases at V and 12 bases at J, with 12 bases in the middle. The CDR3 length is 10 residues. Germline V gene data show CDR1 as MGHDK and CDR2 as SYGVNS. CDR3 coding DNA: TGTGCCAGCACCTATTCTGGGGACACCTTC. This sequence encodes CASTYSGDTF.